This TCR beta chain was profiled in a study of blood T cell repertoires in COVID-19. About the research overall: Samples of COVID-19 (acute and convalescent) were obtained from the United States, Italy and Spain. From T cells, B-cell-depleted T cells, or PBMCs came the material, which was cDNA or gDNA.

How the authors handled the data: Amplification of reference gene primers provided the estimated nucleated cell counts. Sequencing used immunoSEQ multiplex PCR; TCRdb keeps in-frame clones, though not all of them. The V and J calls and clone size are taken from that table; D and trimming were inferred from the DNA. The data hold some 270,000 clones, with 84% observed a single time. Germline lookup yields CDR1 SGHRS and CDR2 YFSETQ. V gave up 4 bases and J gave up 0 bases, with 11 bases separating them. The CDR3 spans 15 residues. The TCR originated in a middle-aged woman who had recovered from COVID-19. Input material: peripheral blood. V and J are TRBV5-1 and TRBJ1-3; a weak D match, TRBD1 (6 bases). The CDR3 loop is CASSPRTDSGNTIYF. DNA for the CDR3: TGCGCCAGCAGCCCGCGGACAGACTCTGGAAACACCATATATTTT.